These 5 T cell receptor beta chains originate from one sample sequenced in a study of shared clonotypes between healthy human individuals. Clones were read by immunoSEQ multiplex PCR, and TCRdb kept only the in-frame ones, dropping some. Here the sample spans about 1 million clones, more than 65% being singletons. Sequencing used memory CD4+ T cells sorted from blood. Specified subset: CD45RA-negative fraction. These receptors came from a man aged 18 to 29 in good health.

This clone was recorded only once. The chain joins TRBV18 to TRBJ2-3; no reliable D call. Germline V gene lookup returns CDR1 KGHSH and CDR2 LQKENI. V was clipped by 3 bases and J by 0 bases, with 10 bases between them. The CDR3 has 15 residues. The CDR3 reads CASSPDGASTDTQYF. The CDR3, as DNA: TGTGCCAGCTCACCGGACGGTGCTAGCACAGATACGCAGTATTTT.

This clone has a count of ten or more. CDR3 residues: CASSSRGSGAGELFF. The CDR3 nucleotides read TGTGCCAGCAGCTCCCGGGGTAGCGGAGCCGGGGAGCTGTTTTTT. The chain employs TRBV7-8 and TRBJ2-2; D may be TRBD2 (6 bases). The CDR3 is 15 amino acids. Deletions cut 4 bases from V and 6 bases from J, with 15 bases between. The V gene's germline CDR1 is SGHVS and CDR2 FQNEAQ.

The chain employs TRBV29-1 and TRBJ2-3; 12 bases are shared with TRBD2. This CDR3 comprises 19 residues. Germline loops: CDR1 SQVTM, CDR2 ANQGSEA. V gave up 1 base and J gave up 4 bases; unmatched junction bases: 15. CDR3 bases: TGCAGCGTTGAAGGGGACAGGGAGACTAGCGGGAGTTATCCAGATACGCAGTATTTT. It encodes CSVEGDRETSGSYPDTQYF.

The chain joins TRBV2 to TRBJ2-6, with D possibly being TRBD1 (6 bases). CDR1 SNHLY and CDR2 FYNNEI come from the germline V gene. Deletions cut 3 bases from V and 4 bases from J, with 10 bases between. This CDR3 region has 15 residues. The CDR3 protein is CASSEQGPGANVLTF. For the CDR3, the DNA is TGTGCCAGCAGTGAGCAGGGGCCAGGGGCCAACGTCCTGACTTTC.

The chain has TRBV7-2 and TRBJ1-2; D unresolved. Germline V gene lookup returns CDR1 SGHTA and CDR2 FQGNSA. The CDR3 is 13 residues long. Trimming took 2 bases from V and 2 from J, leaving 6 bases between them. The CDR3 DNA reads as TGTGCCAGCAGCTTACCCGGGAACTATGGCTACACCTTC. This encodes CASSLPGNYGYTF.